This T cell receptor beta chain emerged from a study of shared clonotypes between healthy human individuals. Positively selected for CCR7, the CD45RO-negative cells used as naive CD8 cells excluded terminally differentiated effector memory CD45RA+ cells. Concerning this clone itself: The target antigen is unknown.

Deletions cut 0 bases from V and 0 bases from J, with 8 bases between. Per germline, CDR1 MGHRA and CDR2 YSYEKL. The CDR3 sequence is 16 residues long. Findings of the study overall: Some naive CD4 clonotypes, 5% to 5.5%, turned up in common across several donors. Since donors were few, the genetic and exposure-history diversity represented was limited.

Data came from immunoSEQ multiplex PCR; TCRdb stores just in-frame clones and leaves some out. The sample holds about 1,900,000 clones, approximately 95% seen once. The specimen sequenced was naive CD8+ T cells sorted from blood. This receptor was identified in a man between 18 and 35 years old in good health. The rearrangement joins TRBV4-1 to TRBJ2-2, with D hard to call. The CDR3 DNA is TGCGCCAGCAGCCAAGATGAATGGTCGAACACCGGGGAGCTGTTTTTT. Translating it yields CASSQDEWSNTGELFF.